What follows is one TCR beta chain and its context. This CDR3 comprises 16 residues. The V and J ends lost 1 base and 7 bases, in that order; junction bases with no gene match: 4. Germline assignment: CDR1 LGHNT and CDR2 FRNRAP. These data are taken from a study of blood T cell repertoires in COVID-19. Study background: COVID-19 samples collected from the United States, Italy and Spain covered acute and convalescent phases.

Per the study methods: Quantification of nucleated cells was approximated via reference gene primer amplification. Clones were sequenced by immunoSEQ multiplex PCR, and TCRdb holds only the in-frame ones, with some missing. The V and J calls and the clone size are those of that table, but D and trimming were determined from the DNA. Of 310,000 or so clones listed, approximately 83% are singletons. The chain has TRBV12-5 and TRBJ2-2; 12 bases fit TRBD2. The receptor's source is a woman aged 25 to 45 who had recovered from COVID-19. Sequenced sample: peripheral blood. CDR3 protein: CASGLETSGRVGELFF. CDR3 nucleotide sequence: TGTGCTAGTGGTTTGGAGACTAGCGGGAGAGTCGGGGAGCTGTTTTTT.